Detailed here is one T cell receptor (beta chain). This specimen comes from a study of shared clonotypes between healthy human individuals. Per the germline V gene, CDR1 is KGHSH and CDR2 is LQKENI. The length of the CDR3 is 16 residues. Trimming removed 2 bases from V and 0 bases from J, with 13 bases in between. Measured with immunoSEQ multiplex PCR; TCRdb has only the in-frame clones, and not every one. The repertoire consists of about 490,000 clones, with 76% occurring once and the leading ten covering roughly 13%. Sequenced: PBMCs. This sequence originates from a woman aged 35 to 49 in good health. Some clones in this sample may be carry-over from other donors' samples. This sequence joins TRBV18 and TRBJ1-2; weak D call: TRBD1 (5 bases). The CDR3 sequence is CASSPMGPGANYGYTF. DNA of the CDR3: TGTGCCAGCTCACCAATGGGACCTGGAGCTAACTATGGCTACACCTTC.